The 4 T cell receptor beta chains below all came from one sample that was sequenced in a study of blood T cell repertoires in COVID-19. Method: immunoSEQ multiplex PCR; TCRdb's copy keeps in-frame clones and lacks some. Of around 40,000 clones in the sample, 70% to 80% were seen once. Input material: peripheral blood. All receptors derive from a man in his 70s with acute or convalescent COVID-19.

The V call is TRBV12-3 or TRBV12-4, the J call TRBJ1-2; D uncertain. CDR3 size: 13 residues. V was shortened by 4 bases and J by 7 bases, with 13 bases between the two germline ends. Here the CDR3 reads CASSSDNPLGYTF. The CDR3 coding sequence is TGTGCCAGCAGTTCAGACAATCCCCTTGGCTACACCTTC.

CDR3 loop: CASSGGLAGVRVHEQYF. The CDR3 DNA reads as TGCGCCAGCAGTGGGGGACTAGCGGGAGTTCGGGTCCACGAGCAGTACTTC. The chain recombines TRBV10-2 with TRBJ2-7, with TRBD2 matching 14 bases. Germline CDR1 reads WSHSY; CDR2 reads SAAADI. The CDR3 covers 17 residues. After removal of 4 bases from V and 5 bases from J, the junction contained 10 bases not matched to a gene.

The chain is built from TRBV5-3 and TRBJ2-5; D is ambiguous. TRBV5-3 is an ORF, and what it does is uncertain. V lost 10 bases and J lost 1, with 2 bases in between. The CDR3 totals 9 residues. CDR3 in DNA: TGTGCCCTCCAAGAGACCCAGTACTTC. It codes for CALQETQYF.

The gene calls are TRBV29-1 and TRBJ2-1; 10 bases are shared with TRBD2. V was pared by 7 bases and J by 0 bases, with 6 bases of the junction left unmatched. Germline V gives CDR1 SQVTM, CDR2 ANQGSEA. CDR3 length: 15 amino acids. The CDR3 DNA is TGCAGCGCTAGGACTAGCGGTAGCTCCTACAATGAGCAGTTCTTC. Protein: CSARTSGSSYNEQFF.